This T cell receptor beta chain was retrieved from a study of post-analysis software for immune sequencing data. Background on the study: The study covered relapsing-remitting, secondary progressive and progressive-relapsing courses of multiple sclerosis.

Study observations and caveats: For normalized Chao1 diversity, multiple sclerosis patients scored significantly lower than controls did. Patients used roughly five TRBV segments, including TRBV5-6, TRBV5-1 and TRBV20-1, more often than controls.

About this clonotype itself: Its target is not known.

The CDR3 runs 14 residues. The germline CDR1 and CDR2 sequences are LGHDT and YNNKEL (reference sequence). Unique molecular identifiers were present in the TCR beta cDNA libraries. TCRdb reprocessed the PCR reads with MiXCR, giving one entry per CDR3 protein. The data hold about 540,000 distinct CDR3 sequences, with roughly 34% observed a single time. Sequencing was carried out using blood. The rearrangement links TRBV3-1 to TRBJ2-5; D might be TRBD2 (5 bases). The J call may be faulty, since TRBJ2-7 better matches the DNA end. This sequence was found in a girl under 18 with multiple sclerosis. In DNA, the CDR3 is TGTGCCACCCAACCGGACTCTCCAGGTGACGAGCAGTACTTC. Its translation is CATQPDSPGDEQYF.